These T cell receptor beta chains were read from a single sample in a study of T cells after yellow fever vaccination. MiXCR was run by TCRdb on the 5' RACE reads, yielding one entry per CDR3 protein. The repertoire holds 450,000 to 550,000 distinct CDR3 sequences, with 21% as singletons. The starting material was PBMCs, obtained approximately 20 days after the first yellow fever vaccination. The receptor source for this set is a man aged 18-30 years who received the YFV17D yellow fever vaccine. Both conserved end residues are part of each CDR3. D genes are given only for firm matches. Not every row has a clone size; where given, it reads once, few, many or a size class.

few,NA,TRBV20-1,TRBJ2-5,CSARAPVTQETQYF,TGCAGTGCTAGGGCCCCCGTGACACAAGAGACCCAGTACTTC
few,NA,TRBV3-1,TRBJ1-5,CASSSGPGPQHF,TGTGCCAGCAGCTCCGGGCCGGGGCCCCAGCATTTT
NA,NA,TRBV9,TRBJ2-5,CASSVAGSQETQYF,TGTGCCAGCAGCGTGGCGGGGAGCCAAGAGACCCAGTACTTC
few,NA,TRBV29-1,TRBJ2-1,CSVEGFGEQFF,TGCAGCGTTGAAGGATTCGGTGAGCAGTTCTTC
NA,TRBD1,TRBV29-1,TRBJ2-3,CSVDAGGGTDTQYF,TGCAGCGTTGACGCAGGGGGTGGCACAGATACGCAGTATTTT
many,NA,TRBV20-1,TRBJ2-4,CSARIGGENIQYF,TGCAGTGCTAGGATAGGGGGGGAAAACATTCAGTACTTC
NA,TRBD1,TRBV7-2,TRBJ2-7,CASSLQGAREQYF,TGTGCCAGCAGCTTACAGGGGGCCCGCGAGCAGTACTTC
many,NA,TRBV10-3,TRBJ2-2,CAISEYPPNTGELFF,TGTGCCATCAGTGAGTACCCGCCGAACACCGGGGAGCTGTTTTTT
NA,NA,TRBV7-3,TRBJ2-3,CASSLGGVSTQYF,TGTGCCAGCAGCTTAGGAGGGGTTAGTACGCAGTATTTT
few,NA,TRBV6-2/TRBV6-3,TRBJ1-2,CASSYSQDSDYGYTF,TGTGCCAGCAGTTATTCTCAAGACAGCGACTATGGCTACACCTTC
NA,NA,TRBV7-9,TRBJ1-5,CASRLYGGVPQPQHF,TGTGCCAGCAGGTTATACGGGGGGGTCCCTCAGCCCCAGCATTTT
few,TRBD2,TRBV11-2,TRBJ2-3,CASSLPSGGGRSTDTQYF,TGTGCCAGCAGCTTACCCTCCGGCGGGGGGCGCAGCACAGATACGCAGTATTTT
NA,TRBD1,TRBV20-1,TRBJ1-2,CSVRGQGYGYTF,TGCAGTGTTCGCGGACAGGGCTATGGCTACACCTTC
few,NA,TRBV15,TRBJ2-1,CATSRDRGQNEQFF,TGTGCCACCAGCAGAGACAGGGGTCAGAATGAGCAGTTCTTC
few,NA,TRBV7-9,TRBJ1-6,CASSLRVSENSPLHF,TGTGCCAGCAGCTTACGGGTCTCTGAGAATTCACCCCTCCACTTT
few,NA,TRBV4-2,TRBJ2-5,CASSQEAGGTEETQYF,TGTGCCAGCAGCCAGGAGGCTGGGGGGACAGAAGAGACCCAGTACTTC
NA,TRBD2,TRBV5-6,TRBJ2-5,CASSLPPTSAETQYF,TGTGCCAGCAGCCTACCCCCAACTAGCGCCGAGACCCAGTACTTC
few,NA,TRBV9,TRBJ2-2,CASSVAGTAGELFF,TGTGCCAGCAGCGTAGCTGGGACGGCCGGGGAGCTGTTTTTT
NA,NA,TRBV6-1,TRBJ1-1,CASSGTLNTEAFF,TGTGCCAGCAGCGGGACATTGAACACTGAAGCTTTCTTT
NA,NA,TRBV4-2,TRBJ1-2,CASSQEGVYNYGYTF,TGTGCCAGCAGCCAAGAAGGGGTGTATAACTATGGCTACACCTTC
few,NA,TRBV9,TRBJ2-5,CASSVEVRGETQYF,TGTGCCAGCAGCGTAGAGGTCCGGGGGGAGACCCAGTACTTC
many,NA,TRBV29-1,TRBJ2-1,CSGGSSSYNEQFF,TGCAGCGGTGGATCCAGCTCCTACAATGAGCAGTTCTTC
many,NA,TRBV18,TRBJ1-1,CASSPLQALNTEAFF,TGTGCCAGCTCACCGCTACAGGCTCTGAACACTGAAGCTTTCTTT
few,NA,TRBV6-2/TRBV6-3,TRBJ1-1,CASSYGPMLGAFF,TGTGCCAGCAGTTACGGACCTATGCTCGGAGCTTTCTTT
few,NA,TRBV12-3/TRBV12-4,TRBJ2-4,CASSWVTKNIQYF,TGTGCCAGCAGTTGGGTGACCAAAAACATTCAGTACTTC
few,TRBD2,TRBV11-2,TRBJ2-1,CASSWPGLAGSNEQFF,TGTGCCAGCAGCTGGCCGGGACTAGCGGGGTCCAATGAGCAGTTCTTC
NA,NA,TRBV27,TRBJ1-6,CASKGVGSPLHF,TGTGCCAGCAAAGGGGTAGGGTCACCCCTCCACTTT
NA,TRBD1,TRBV11-2,TRBJ2-2,CATESYRGRNTGELFF,TGTGCCACCGAATCCTACAGGGGGCGAAACACCGGGGAGCTGTTTTTT
once,TRBD2,TRBV4-1,TRBJ2-3,CASSQTPLGGTDTQYF,TGCGCCAGCAGCCAAACCCCCTTGGGGGGGACAGATACGCAGTATTTT
NA,NA,TRBV4-2,TRBJ2-7,CASSLPGGDDEQYF,TGTGCCAGCAGCCTGCCTGGCGGGGACGACGAGCAGTACTTC
NA,TRBD1,TRBV9,TRBJ1-1,CASRPTGGTEAFF,TGTGCCAGCAGGCCTACAGGGGGCACTGAAGCTTTCTTT
NA,NA,TRBV5-1,TRBJ2-7,CASSEDHLRRYF,TGCGCCAGCAGTGAAGACCATTTGAGGCGGTACTTC
NA,NA,TRBV9,TRBJ2-5,CASSVGGRGGETQYF,TGTGCCAGCAGCGTAGGGGGAAGGGGCGGAGAGACCCAGTACTTC
few,NA,TRBV29-1,TRBJ2-2,CSAPYGTGELFF,TGCAGCGCCCCCTACGGGACCGGGGAGCTGTTTTTT